The 27 T cell receptor beta chains below were found in one sample sequenced in a study of T cell responses to AZD1222 COVID-19 vaccine. TCRdb keeps only in-frame clones here, not all; method: immunoSEQ multiplex PCR. Seen here are roughly 150,000 clones, roughly 82% observed once, and the top ten hold about 4%. The sample here was peripheral blood, taken on day 0 of AZD1222 vaccination. The receptors were gathered from an adult in good health.

This clone was found a few times. This chain links TRBV19 with TRBJ1-1, with D possibly being TRBD1 (6 bases). This CDR3 comprises 14 residues. V dropped 5 bases and J dropped 5 bases, with 15 bases sitting between them. CDR1 LNHDA and CDR2 SQIVND come from the germline V gene (reference sequence). The CDR3, as DNA: TGTGCCAGTAGTTGGGACACCCCAGCGACTGAAGCTTTCTTT. It codes for CASSWDTPATEAFF.

The rearrangement uses TRBV11-2 and TRBJ2-1, with TRBD2 identical over 7 bases. The CDR3 is 14 amino acids. Unmatched junction bases numbered 10, after V lost 5 bases and J lost 9 bases. CDR1 SGHAT and CDR2 FQNNGV come from the germline V gene. In DNA form, the CDR3 reads TGTGCCAGCAGCATCTGGACTAGTCGCGGTGAGCAGTTCTTC. Its protein product is CASSIWTSRGEQFF.

This chain connects TRBV7-8 to TRBJ1-6; D unresolved. V dropped 1 base and J dropped 5 bases, with 6 bases sitting between them. The CDR3 spans 14 residues. Germline V gene sequence: CDR1 SGHVS, CDR2 FQNEAQ. This chain's CDR3 is CASSLVKDNSPLHF. DNA for the CDR3: TGTGCCAGCAGCTTAGTGAAGGATAATTCACCCCTCCACTTT.

The chain couples TRBV5-1 to TRBJ1-1; D may be TRBD1 (6 bases). Trimming shortened V by 4 bases and J by 3 bases, and 16 bases separated the two germline ends. CDR1 SGHRS and CDR2 YFSETQ come from the germline V gene. There are 15 residues in the CDR3. The CDR3 protein is CASSLLTGSDTEAFF. The CDR3 DNA sequence: TGCGCCAGCAGCCTACTGACAGGATCGGACACTGAAGCTTTCTTT.

The rearrangement uses TRBV30 and TRBJ2-5, with TRBD1 as a possible D gene (6 bases). Looked up from germline, CDR1 is GTSNPN and CDR2 is SVGIG (reference sequence). This CDR3 contains 13 residues. Deletions cut 4 bases from V and 4 bases from J, with 13 bases between. CDR3 nucleotide sequence: TGTGCCTGGAACCAGGGGTTACGAGAGACCCAGTACTTC. This encodes CAWNQGLRETQYF.

V is TRBV19 and J is TRBJ1-1; D is uncertain. Trimming removed 5 bases at V and 1 base at J, with 11 bases between. The CDR3 is made up of 14 amino acids. Germline V CDR1 and CDR2: LNHDA, SQIVND (reference sequence). CDR3 sequence (DNA): TGTGCCAGTAGTTTCAACAGTCAGAACACTGAAGCTTTCTTT. It encodes CASSFNSQNTEAFF.

The chain is built from TRBV19 and TRBJ2-3; the D call may be TRBD1 or TRBD2 (5 bases each). Germline CDR1 and CDR2: LNHDA and SQIVND (reference sequence). V was pared by 5 bases and J by 2 bases, with 20 bases between. This CDR3 is built from 17 residues. Here the CDR3 reads CASSWDRQGSVTDTQYF. As DNA, the CDR3 is TGTGCCAGTAGTTGGGACCGGCAGGGCTCGGTCACAGATACGCAGTATTTT.

The CDR3, as DNA: TGCGCCAGCAGCTTGGGACAGGGGTTGAACAATTCACCCCTCCACTTT. This sequence encodes CASSLGQGLNNSPLHF. V is TRBV5-1 and J is TRBJ1-6; 8 bases map to TRBD1. Germline lookup yields CDR1 SGHRS and CDR2 YFSETQ. V gave up 0 bases and J gave up 7 bases; unmatched junction bases: 6. The CDR3 length is 16 residues. The variable domain in full, completed from reference TRBV5-1 and TRBJ1-6, reads KAGVTQTPRYLIKTRGQQVTLSCSPISGHRSVSWYQQTPGQGLQFLFEYFSETQRNKGNFPGRFSGRQFSNSRSEMNVSTLELGDSALYLCASSLGQGLNNSPLHFGNGTRLTVT.

This sequence joins TRBV24-1 and TRBJ1-5; possibly TRBD1 for D (5 bases). Germline V gives CDR1 KGHDR, CDR2 SFDVKD. This CDR3 region has 16 residues. V dropped 3 bases and J dropped 2 bases, with 13 bases sitting between them. The CDR3 sequence: CATSDPQGVGNQPQHF. In DNA form, the CDR3 reads TGTGCCACCAGTGATCCCCAAGGGGTGGGCAATCAGCCCCAGCATTTT.

CDR3 amino acids: CASSPRATAYEQYF. The DNA of the CDR3 is TGTGCCAGCTCACCAAGGGCCACAGCCTACGAGCAGTACTTC. The V and J genes are TRBV18 and TRBJ2-7; no firm D call. The V end was cut by 2 bases, the J end by 2 bases, with 10 bases between. CDR1 and CDR2 from the germline V gene are KGHSH and LQKENI. CDR3 length: 14 residues.

The chain links TRBV6-1 to TRBJ1-1, with D hard to call. V shed 3 bases and J shed 6 bases, with 17 bases lying between them. Germline V gene lookup returns CDR1 MNHNS and CDR2 SASEGT. This CDR3 is 15 amino acids long. CDR3 amino acids: CASSETWSPNAEAFF. CDR3 nucleotide sequence: TGTGCCAGCAGTGAGACGTGGAGCCCCAACGCTGAAGCTTTCTTT.

The rearrangement uses TRBV7-3 and TRBJ1-2; no firm D call. The germline V gene encodes CDR1 SGHTA and CDR2 FQGTGA. CDR3 length: 16 amino acids. The V end lost 2 bases, the J end lost 7 bases, and 20 bases lay between the germline ends. CDR3 sequence: CASSLEFFSDSVGYTF. The CDR3 nucleotides read TGTGCCAGCAGCTTAGAATTTTTTTCAGACTCGGTTGGCTACACCTTC.

The chain joins TRBV14 to TRBJ1-1, with a weak D call TRBD1 (6 bases). Germline V gives CDR1 SGHDN, CDR2 FVKESK. V dropped 4 bases and J dropped 10 bases, with 19 bases sitting between them. The CDR3 is made up of 14 amino acids. The CDR3 region is CASSLGSGARGAFF. The CDR3 DNA is TGTGCCAGCAGCCTCGGATCGGGGGCGCGGGGAGCTTTCTTT. Looking up the rest from reference TRBV14 and TRBJ1-1 gives the full variable domain: EAGVTQFPSHSVIEKGQTVTLRCDPISGHDNLYWYRRVMGKEIKFLLHFVKESKQDESGMPNNRFLAERTGGTYSTLKVQPAELEDSGVYFCASSLGSGARGAFFGQGTRLTVV.

The chain carries TRBV23-1 and TRBJ1-5, with D hard to call. TRBV23-1 is treated as an ORF (open reading frame) with a function not yet certain. The V end lost 0 bases, the J end lost 7 bases, and 7 bases lay between the germline ends. CDR3 size: 13 residues. CDR3 sequence: CASSQSDEQPQHF. The CDR3 coding sequence is TGCGCCAGCAGTCAATCGGACGAGCAGCCCCAGCATTTT.

The chain recombines TRBV5-1 with TRBJ2-1; 7 bases align to TRBD1. Unmatched junction bases numbered 10, after V lost 8 bases and J lost 2 bases. The CDR3 covers 15 residues. Germline V lookup: CDR1 SGHRS, CDR2 YFSETQ. The CDR3 region is CASRRTGETYNEQFF. The CDR3 bases are TGCGCCAGTAGACGAACAGGGGAGACCTACAATGAGCAGTTCTTC. The full variable domain, its missing parts supplied by reference TRBV5-1 and TRBJ2-1, is KAGVTQTPRYLIKTRGQQVTLSCSPISGHRSVSWYQQTPGQGLQFLFEYFSETQRNKGNFPGRFSGRQFSNSRSEMNVSTLELGDSALYLCASRRTGETYNEQFFGPGTRLTVL.

V usage is TRBV2 and J usage is TRBJ1-1, with TRBD1 matching 9 bases. The J segment lost 6 bases and the V segment lost 7 bases, leaving 6 bases of the junction unmatched. The CDR3 has 13 amino acids. CDR1 and CDR2 from the germline V gene are SNHLY and FYNNEI. The CDR3 sequence is CASTQDRGSEAFF. CDR3 in DNA: TGTGCCAGCACCCAAGACAGGGGGTCTGAAGCTTTCTTT.

The chain links TRBV29-1 to TRBJ1-1, with TRBD1 as a possible D gene (5 bases). With 4 bases removed from V and 2 bases from J, the gap between germline ends came to 17 bases. Germline CDR1 is SQVTM and CDR2 is ANQGSEA. The CDR3 totals 15 residues. DNA for the CDR3: TGCAGCGTTGTTGTGGTCAAAGGGGCTAACACTGAAGCTTTCTTT. Residues: CSVVVVKGANTEAFF.

The V call is TRBV6-5, the J call TRBJ1-3; D is ambiguous. The CDR3 loop spans 13 amino acids. Germline CDR1 reads MNHEY; CDR2 reads SVGAGI. V was clipped by 5 bases and J by 4 bases, with 9 bases between them. CDR3: CASSPLGGNTIYF. As DNA, the CDR3 is TGTGCCAGCAGTCCCCTAGGGGGAAACACCATATATTTT.

This rearrangement joins TRBV7-9 to TRBJ2-1; TRBD2 matches at 13 bases. CDR3 length: 19 amino acids. Per germline, CDR1 SEHNR and CDR2 FQNEAQ (reference sequence). The J segment lost 5 bases and the V segment lost 2 bases, leaving 12 bases of the junction unmatched. This CDR3 is CASSLKGPTSGGSHNEQFF. CDR3 DNA: TGTGCCAGCAGCTTAAAGGGGCCGACTAGCGGGGGGTCCCACAATGAGCAGTTCTTC.

This clone showed up just a few times. This rearrangement joins TRBV28 to TRBJ1-1; no firm D call. The germline gives CDR1 MDHEN, CDR2 SYDVKM. The CDR3 extends over 14 amino acids. Trimming cost V 3 bases and J 1 base, with 9 bases left between them. CDR3 nucleotides: TGTGCCAGCAGTTTGGGAAGGAAGAACACTGAAGCTTTCTTT. Translated: CASSLGRKNTEAFF. Full variable domain (missing parts from reference TRBV28 and TRBJ1-1): DVKVTQSSRYLVKRTGEKVFLECVQDMDHENMFWYRQDPGLGLRLIYFSYDVKMKEKGDIPEGYSVSREKKERFSLILESASTNQTSMYLCASSLGRKNTEAFFGQGTRLTVV.

The chain is built from TRBV19 and TRBJ2-3; the match to TRBD2 covers 10 bases. Germline CDR1 reads LNHDA; CDR2 reads SQIVND (reference sequence). The CDR3 contains 15 residues. The trim removed 6 bases at V and 5 bases at J, leaving 8 bases unmatched. The CDR3 sequence is CASRPSGGAGDTQYF. The CDR3 DNA sequence: TGTGCCAGTAGACCCAGCGGGGGGGCCGGAGATACGCAGTATTTT.

The chain joins TRBV5-1 to TRBJ1-2, with 11 bases matching TRBD1. V lost 3 bases and J lost 8; bases outside the gene matches: 6. CDR1 and CDR2 (germline): SGHRS, YFSETQ. This CDR3 region has 14 residues. The CDR3 loop reads CASSSGQGAEGYTF. The CDR3 nucleotides read TGCGCCAGCAGCTCAGGACAGGGGGCGGAAGGCTACACCTTC.

The chain is built from TRBV2 and TRBJ1-1; no reliable D call. Germline V gene data show CDR1 as SNHLY and CDR2 as FYNNEI. There are 14 residues in the CDR3. The ends were cut back, 7 bases at V and 0 bases at J, with 12 bases in the middle. The CDR3 sequence is CASTARTLNTEAFF. The CDR3 nucleotides are TGTGCCAGCACCGCAAGGACCCTGAACACTGAAGCTTTCTTT.

CDR3 sequence: CASSISSSYNSPLHF. The CDR3 bases are TGTGCCAGTAGTATAAGCAGCTCCTATAATTCACCCCTCCACTTT. The rearrangement uses TRBV19 and TRBJ1-6; D is unresolved. Germline V gene lookup returns CDR1 LNHDA and CDR2 SQIVND (reference sequence). V was clipped by 2 bases and J by 0 bases, with 5 bases between them. The CDR3 totals 15 residues.

The V gene is TRBV7-9, the J gene TRBJ1-5, with 8 bases matching TRBD1. Germline lookup yields CDR1 SEHNR and CDR2 FQNEAQ (reference sequence). The V and J ends lost 5 bases and 5 bases, in that order; junction bases with no gene match: 8. The CDR3 extends over 15 amino acids. CDR3 DNA: TGTGCCAGCAGCCGGGACAGGTTGGGCGATCAGCCCCAGCATTTT. It is translated as CASSRDRLGDQPQHF.

The chain couples TRBV12-3 or TRBV12-4 to TRBJ2-2, with a tentative D call TRBD1 (6 bases). The CDR3 covers 13 residues. V lost 5 bases and J lost 6, with 10 bases in between. The CDR3 region is CASSPTGPGELFF. In nucleotides, the CDR3 is TGTGCCAGCAGTCCAACAGGGCCCGGGGAGCTGTTTTTT.

This clone was detected a few times. The V call is TRBV11-1, the J call TRBJ2-1; D not resolved. Trimming pared 4 bases from V and 8 bases from J, leaving 6 bases between. This CDR3 is 11 amino acids long. From germline, CDR1 is SGHAT and CDR2 FQDESV (reference sequence). CDR3 DNA sequence: TGTGCCAGCAGCTATATGGATGAGCAGTTCTTC. Translation gives CASSYMDEQFF.